These 32 T cell receptor beta chains originate from one sample sequenced in a study of Ad26.COV2.S vaccination and SARS-CoV-2 variants. The data were produced by immunoSEQ multiplex PCR, yet TCRdb's version contains in-frame clones alone and is incomplete. The sample includes a few hundred thousand clones, around 91% of them seen just once. Treatment noted: approximately 18 received Ad26.COV2.S at low or high dose, single or two shots; roughly 5 received placebo; per-sample allocation not given. Day 63 after the first injection of vaccine or placebo was the sampling time. The source was peripheral blood, collected in a trial of Ad26.COV2.S vaccine versus placebo. The receptors derive from a person between 18 and 59 years old who received the Ad26.COV2.S COVID-19 vaccine or a placebo.

This sequence joins TRBV5-4 and TRBJ2-1; 12 positions match TRBD1. Unmatched junction bases numbered 8, after V lost 4 bases and J lost 9 bases. This CDR3 region has 15 residues. CDR1 and CDR2 (germline): SGHNT, YYREEE (reference sequence). The CDR3 bases are TGTGCCAGCAGCCCCCGGGACAGGGGGCCAAGTGAGCAGTTCTTC. Protein: CASSPRDRGPSEQFF. Full variable domain (outside the CDR3, taken from reference TRBV5-4 and TRBJ2-1): ETGVTQSPTHLIKTRGQQVTLRCSSQSGHNTVSWYQQALGQGPQFIFQYYREEENGRGNFPPRFSGLQFPNYSSELNVNALELDDSALYLCASSPRDRGPSEQFFGPGTRLTVL.

V is TRBV30 and J is TRBJ1-3; D gene unclear. CDR3 length: 13 amino acids. Germline lookup yields CDR1 GTSNPN and CDR2 SVGIG (reference sequence). The V gene lost 5 bases and the J gene lost 0 bases, with 8 bases spanning the gap. The CDR3 nucleotides are TGTGCCTGGTCCAGGTCCTCTGGAAACACCATATATTTT. Encoded protein: CAWSRSSGNTIYF.

The rearrangement joins TRBV25-1 to TRBJ1-5; unclear D gene. The CDR3 runs 14 residues. Germline values: CDR1 MGHDK, CDR2 SYGVNS. With 2 bases removed from V and 7 bases from J, the gap between germline ends came to 12 bases. DNA for the CDR3: TGTGCCAGCAGTGAAATAGCCACTGGGCAGCCCCAGCATTTT. Translated, it gives CASSEIATGQPQHF.

The rearrangement joins TRBV5-1 to TRBJ2-1; 8 nucleotides align to TRBD2. The junction had 1 base not matched to a gene; V was cut back by 3 bases and J by 2 bases. The CDR3 has 14 residues. Germline-derived CDR1 and CDR2 are SGHRS and YFSETQ. The CDR3, as DNA: TGCGCCAGCAGCTCGGGACTAGCCTACAATGAGCAGTTCTTC. Translated, it gives CASSSGLAYNEQFF.

The gene calls are TRBV28 and TRBJ2-1; a possible D gene is TRBD1 (6 bases). The CDR3 loop spans 17 amino acids. The V gene lost 4 bases and the J gene lost 1 base, with 17 bases spanning the gap. Germline V gene lookup returns CDR1 MDHEN and CDR2 SYDVKM. CDR3: CASSSPPGADSYNEQFF. The CDR3 DNA sequence: TGTGCCAGCAGTTCCCCCCCAGGGGCCGATTCCTACAATGAGCAGTTCTTC.

The rearrangement links TRBV7-9 to TRBJ2-5; no clear D. Trimming took off 0 bases at V and 4 bases at J, with 12 bases between the two ends. Germline CDR1 and CDR2: SEHNR and FQNEAQ (reference sequence). The CDR3 consists of 15 residues. CDR3 DNA sequence: TGTGCCAGCAGCTTAGCGCCCGGGTTGGGAGAGACCCAGTACTTC. Residues: CASSLAPGLGETQYF.

The J gene is TRBJ2-5, the V gene TRBV5-1; D is uncertain. Germline V gene sequence: CDR1 SGHRS, CDR2 YFSETQ. Trimming took off 0 bases at V and 5 bases at J, with 14 bases between the two ends. CDR3 length: 15 residues. The CDR3 DNA reads TGCGCCAGCAGCTTGGGGCCAGTACCTCGGGAGACCCAGTACTTC. Amino acid sequence: CASSLGPVPRETQYF. Full variable domain (rest looked up from reference TRBV5-1 and TRBJ2-5): KAGVTQTPRYLIKTRGQQVTLSCSPISGHRSVSWYQQTPGQGLQFLFEYFSETQRNKGNFPGRFSGRQFSNSRSEMNVSTLELGDSALYLCASSLGPVPRETQYFGPGTRLLVL.

The chain couples TRBV9 to TRBJ2-7, with TRBD1 matching over 8 bases. Germline V gene sequence: CDR1 SGDLS, CDR2 YYNGEE. This CDR3 region has 15 residues. The V segment lost 2 bases and the J segment 3 bases; nucleotides outside the gene matches: 7. DNA of the CDR3: TGTGCCAGCAGCGTTGGCCCGGACAGGGACTACGAGCAGTACTTC. The encoded protein is CASSVGPDRDYEQYF.

The chain uses TRBV6-6 and TRBJ2-7; 9 nucleotides align to TRBD1. The germline V gene has CDR1 MNHNY and CDR2 SVGAGI (reference sequence). The ends lost 2 bases at V and 0 bases at J; junction bases unmatched: 5. This CDR3 has 16 amino acids. The CDR3 bases are TGTGCCAGCAGTTACGCACAGGGGGCATCCTCCTACGAGCAGTACTTC. Translated, it gives CASSYAQGASSYEQYF.

This clone was seen a handful of times. J is TRBJ1-1 and V is TRBV6-2 or TRBV6-3; 8 bases match TRBD1. Germline assignment: CDR1 MNHEY and CDR2 SVGEGT. CDR3 length equals 19 residues. V lost 0 bases to trimming and J lost 5 bases; unmatched junction nucleotides: 17. The CDR3, as DNA: TGTGCCAGCAGTTACTCCTCGGGCAGGGGGCGCATGAGGGGAACTGAAGCTTTCTTT. It translates to CASSYSSGRGRMRGTEAFF.

This rearrangement joins TRBV5-4 to TRBJ2-7; no clear D gene. CDR1 SGHNT and CDR2 YYREEE come from the germline V gene (reference sequence). Trimming shortened V by 2 bases and J by 5 bases, and 11 bases separated the two germline ends. The length of the CDR3 is 13 residues. CDR3 sequence reads: CASSFFGRDEQYF. CDR3 DNA sequence: TGTGCCAGCAGCTTCTTCGGCCGTGACGAGCAGTACTTC.

This chain connects TRBV7-2 to TRBJ2-7; TRBD1 matches at 7 bases. V dropped 5 bases and J dropped 3; count of bases not matched to a gene: 7. The CDR3 runs 14 residues. Germline V CDR1 and CDR2: SGHTA, FQGNSA. CDR3 protein: CASSPQTGIYEQYF. CDR3 DNA: TGTGCCAGCAGCCCCCAGACAGGGATCTACGAGCAGTACTTC.

The V gene is TRBV6-5, the J gene TRBJ1-4, with 8 bases aligning to TRBD1. The germline gives CDR1 MNHEY, CDR2 SVGAGI. J gave up 4 bases and V 6 bases, and 7 bases lay outside the gene matches. This CDR3 comprises 15 residues. As DNA, the CDR3 is TGTGCCAGCAGGGACGACAGGGGAGGTAATGAAAAACTGTTTTTT. This translates into CASRDDRGGNEKLFF.

This clone appeared once. This chain links TRBV7-9 with TRBJ2-3, with D perhaps TRBD2 (5 bases). The CDR3 extends over 15 amino acids. Trimming pared 4 bases from V and 2 bases from J, leaving 13 bases between. Germline V lookup: CDR1 SEHNR, CDR2 FQNEAQ (reference sequence). The chain's CDR3 is CASSSSGAYTDTQYF. The CDR3 nucleotides are TGTGCCAGCAGCTCCAGCGGAGCCTACACAGATACGCAGTATTTT.

This sequence joins TRBV19 and TRBJ2-1; D call uncertain. Trimming took 1 base from V and 7 from J, leaving 8 bases between them. The length of the CDR3 is 13 residues. Germline V gene lookup returns CDR1 LNHDA and CDR2 SQIVND (reference sequence). The CDR3: CASSIAVRNEQFF. The DNA of the CDR3 is TGTGCCAGTAGTATAGCTGTTCGGAATGAGCAGTTCTTC.

The chain joins TRBV19 to TRBJ2-5, with a possible D match to TRBD2 (5 bases). The V end lost 6 bases, the J end lost 1 base, and 9 bases lay between the germline ends. The germline V gene encodes CDR1 LNHDA and CDR2 SQIVND (reference sequence). The CDR3 has 13 residues. The CDR3: CASSRLPQETQYF. The CDR3 DNA follows: TGTGCCAGTAGCCGACTACCCCAAGAGACCCAGTACTTC.

The rearrangement links TRBV21-1 to TRBJ2-5; the table names TRBD2, a call not compared with the DNA. TRBV21-1 is assigned pseudogene status. This CDR3 is built from 16 residues. The CDR3 coding sequence is TGTGCCAGCAGCAAAGAAACTAGCGGGAGGCGAGAGACCCAGTACTTC. It is translated as CASSKETSGRRETQYF.

The chain is built from TRBV15 and TRBJ2-5; 14 bases fit TRBD2. CDR3 length equals 16 residues. Trimming took 3 bases from V and 5 from J; bases not matched to a gene: 5. The germline V gene encodes CDR1 LNHNV and CDR2 YYDKDF (reference sequence). For the CDR3, the DNA is TGTGCCACCAGCAGGCTCGGACTAGCGGGAGGCGAGACCCAGTACTTC. This encodes CATSRLGLAGGETQYF.

A single count supports this clone. The V and J genes are TRBV7-2 and TRBJ2-5; 8 bases are a match to TRBD1. This CDR3 region has 14 residues. Germline CDR1 and CDR2: SGHTA and FQGNSA. Trimming removed 5 bases from V and 5 bases from J; junction bases left unmatched: 7. The CDR3 nucleotides read TGTGCCAGCAGCATAACAGGGGGTCACGAGACCCAGTACTTC. It yields the protein CASSITGGHETQYF.

V and J are TRBV24-1 and TRBJ2-1; D call uncertain. Germline assignment: CDR1 KGHDR and CDR2 SFDVKD. V was pared by 4 bases and J by 7 bases, with 22 bases between. CDR3 length: 17 residues. Here the CDR3 reads CATSDSGLQKGGNEQFF. Here the CDR3 DNA reads TGTGCCACCAGTGACTCGGGCCTCCAAAAAGGTGGGAATGAGCAGTTCTTC.

The chain has TRBV5-7 and TRBJ2-2, with TRBD1 identical over 11 bases. TRBV5-7 is assigned to the ORF class and has an uncertain function. With V trimmed by 4 bases and J by 1 base, 6 bases remained unmatched. The CDR3 is 17 amino acids. The CDR3: CASSPEGQGENTGELFF. CDR3 in DNA: TGTGCCAGCAGCCCGGAGGGACAGGGGGAGAACACCGGGGAGCTGTTTTTT.

The chain is built from TRBV15 and TRBJ1-1; the D is unclear. CDR3 length: 16 residues. Trimming pared 0 bases from V and 3 bases from J, leaving 14 bases between. Germline V lookup: CDR1 LNHNV, CDR2 YYDKDF (reference sequence). This CDR3 reads CATSRDPTGGDTEAFF. For the CDR3, the DNA is TGTGCCACCAGCAGAGATCCGACGGGTGGGGACACTGAAGCTTTCTTT.

The V gene is TRBV11-1, the J gene TRBJ2-4; TRBD1 matches at 11 bases. Germline V lookup: CDR1 SGHAT, CDR2 FQDESV (reference sequence). The junction had 3 bases not matched to a gene; V was cut back by 5 bases and J by 0 bases. This CDR3 has 16 amino acids. CDR3 protein: CASSRDRGTAKNIQYF. CDR3 DNA sequence: TGTGCCAGCAGCCGGGACAGGGGGACAGCCAAAAACATTCAGTACTTC.

V gene TRBV7-2 combines with J gene TRBJ2-5; D perhaps matches TRBD2 (6 bases). Germline V lookup: CDR1 SGHTA, CDR2 FQGNSA. V was pared by 5 bases and J by 4 bases, with 11 bases between. The CDR3 sequence is 13 residues long. The CDR3 nucleotides read TGTGCCAGCAGCGGAAGACTAGTAGAGACCCAGTACTTC. This gives the protein CASSGRLVETQYF.

V is TRBV27 and J is TRBJ2-2; 16 positions match TRBD2. Trimming cost V 9 bases and J 6 bases; bases outside gene matches: 7. The CDR3 totals 16 residues. In germline, CDR1 is MNHEY, CDR2 SMNVEV (reference sequence). The CDR3 DNA reads as TGTGCCAGTACCCAGGGACTAGCGGGAGGGGCCGGGGAGCTGTTTTTT. Its protein is CASTQGLAGGAGELFF.

On this clone: The identical CDR3 is also encoded by other nucleotide sequences in the sample. The chain has TRBV7-9 and TRBJ2-7, with no clear D. CDR1 SEHNR and CDR2 FQNEAQ come from the germline V gene (reference sequence). The CDR3 length is 12 residues. V lost 1 base to trimming and J lost 3 bases, with 4 bases between them. The CDR3 region is CASSLESYEQYF. Here the CDR3 DNA reads TGTGCCAGCAGCTTAGAGAGCTACGAGCAGTACTTC. The variable domain in full, completed from reference TRBV7-9 and TRBJ2-7, reads DTGVSQNPRHKITKRGQNVTFRCDPISEHNRLYWYRQTLGQGPEFLTYFQNEAQLEKSRLLSDRFSAERPKGSFSTLEIQRTEQGDSAMYLCASSLESYEQYFGPGTRLTVT.

V is TRBV10-3 and J is TRBJ2-2; unclear D gene. Germline V gene lookup returns CDR1 ENHRY and CDR2 SYGVKD. V gave up 0 bases and J gave up 5 bases, with 7 bases separating them. The CDR3 runs to 14 residues. CDR3 in amino acids: CAISESRRTGELFF. The CDR3 DNA reads TGTGCCATCAGTGAGTCGCGACGTACCGGGGAGCTGTTTTTT.

The chain recombines TRBV7-8 with TRBJ2-2, with 10 bases fitting TRBD1. This CDR3 is built from 16 residues. Germline V lookup: CDR1 SGHVS, CDR2 FQNEAQ. The V gene end was trimmed by 5 bases and the J gene end by 6 bases; junction bases not matched to a gene: 9. CDR3 DNA: TGTGCCAGCAGCCATCTGGTTGGGACAGGGGCCGGGGAGCTGTTTTTT. It yields the protein CASSHLVGTGAGELFF.

The DNA for the CDR3 is TGTGCCAGCAGCTTTTACCACGAGCAGTACTTC. The encoded protein is CASSFYHEQYF. The chain recombines TRBV11-2 with TRBJ2-7; D is unclear. The V gene lost 3 bases and the J gene lost 5 bases, with 5 bases spanning the gap. CDR1 SGHAT and CDR2 FQNNGV come from the germline V gene. CDR3 length equals 11 residues.

The chain uses TRBV4-1 and TRBJ2-3, with TRBD2 identical over 8 bases. The CDR3 length is 17 residues. Germline loops: CDR1 MGHRA, CDR2 YSYEKL. Trimming cost V 4 bases and J 6 bases; bases outside gene matches: 15. For the CDR3, the DNA is TGCGCCAGCAGCCCAGAGGGGGGAGCGGGAGTTCGGGATACGCAGTATTTT. Translation: CASSPEGGAGVRDTQYF.

This rearrangement joins TRBV30 to TRBJ1-6; a weak D match, TRBD1 (5 bases). Trimming took off 3 bases at V and 3 bases at J, with 15 bases between the two ends. Per the germline V gene, CDR1 is GTSNPN and CDR2 is SVGIG (reference sequence). This CDR3 region has 16 residues. CDR3 sequence: CAWRSMGPGYNSPLHF. In DNA, the CDR3 is TGTGCCTGGAGGTCGATGGGACCCGGCTATAATTCACCCCTCCACTTT.

The rearrangement joins TRBV6-1 to TRBJ2-5, with D perhaps matching TRBD2 (6 bases). Trimming cost V 8 bases and J 2 bases, with 18 bases left between them. This CDR3 comprises 15 residues. Germline V gives CDR1 MNHNS, CDR2 SASEGT. The CDR3 is CASQHRTGSQETQYF. In DNA, the CDR3 is TGTGCCAGCCAGCACCGCACCGGGAGTCAAGAGACCCAGTACTTC.